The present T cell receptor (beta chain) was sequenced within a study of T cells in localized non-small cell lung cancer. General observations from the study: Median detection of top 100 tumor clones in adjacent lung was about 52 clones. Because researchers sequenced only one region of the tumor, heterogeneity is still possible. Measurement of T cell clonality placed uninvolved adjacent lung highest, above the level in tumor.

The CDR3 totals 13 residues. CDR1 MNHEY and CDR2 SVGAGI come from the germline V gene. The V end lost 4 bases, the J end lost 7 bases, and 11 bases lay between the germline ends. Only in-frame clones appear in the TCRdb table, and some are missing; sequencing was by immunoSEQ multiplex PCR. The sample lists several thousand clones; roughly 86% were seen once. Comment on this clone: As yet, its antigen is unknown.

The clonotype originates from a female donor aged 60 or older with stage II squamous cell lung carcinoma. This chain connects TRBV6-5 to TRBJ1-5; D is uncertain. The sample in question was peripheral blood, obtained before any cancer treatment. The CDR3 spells CASSWREGQPQHF. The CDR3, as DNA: TGTGCCAGCAGTTGGAGAGAGGGACAGCCCCAGCATTTT.